The present T cell receptor beta chain was sequenced within a study of blood T cell repertoires in COVID-19. Study-wide background: The cDNA or gDNA used as material had been derived from T cells, B-cell-depleted T cells, or PBMCs.

A few counts support this clone. V dropped 3 bases and J dropped 3 bases, with 14 bases sitting between them. Looked up from germline, CDR1 is KGHDR and CDR2 is SFDVKD. The CDR3 extends over 16 amino acids. In the original processing: It was from reference gene primer amplification that nucleated cell counts were estimated. Sequenced by immunoSEQ multiplex PCR; TCRdb stores in-frame clones only, minus some. V and J calls and clone size are given by that table; D and trimming were obtained from the DNA. Here the sample spans 78,000 or so clones, around nine tenths being singletons. V is TRBV24-1 and J is TRBJ2-1; D is unresolved. The receptor comes from a man aged 45-60 years with active or convalescent COVID-19. The sample consisted of peripheral blood. DNA for the CDR3: TGTGCCACCAGTGATCAGACACCCCGCGACTACAATGAGCAGTTCTTC. Translated: CATSDQTPRDYNEQFF.